Reported below is one T cell receptor beta chain. Its target antigen remains unknown. Base qualities are missing; no much larger clone stands one base away. The immunoSEQ Assay, a bias-controlled multiplex PCR, was used to amplify TCRbeta CDR3 regions from genomic DNA. Regarding the original processing steps: Within the assay, amplification of reference gene primers was used to estimate how many nucleated cells each sample contained. Sequence reads were collapsed and filtered to measure the absolute abundance of every unique TCRbeta CDR3 rearrangement. For each sample, productive Simpson clonality was calculated as the square root of Simpson's diversity index across productive rearrangements. The immuneACCESS repertoire file appears here via TCRdb, limited to in-frame rearrangements. These files lack a portion of the clones; in checked studies, under half of the deficit traces to unresolved V genes, and the cause of the others is not known. The V and J calls and clone size are taken from that table; D and trimming were inferred from the DNA. The sample profile shows 300,000 to 450,000 clones; roughly 86% of them were found once. 1% of the sample lies in the top ten.

The CDR3 goes from the cysteine to the phenylalanine over 16 residues. Left in the record is the CDR3 DNA by itself, 48 bases read in frame from the first base. Sequences SGHTA (CDR1) and FQGTGA (CDR2) are obtained from the germline V gene. V sheds 4 bases and J sheds 1 base, leaving 11 bases between their ends. Participants in the prospective study were enrolled through a virtual design, were aged about 18 to 100 years, and lived in roughly 24 United States geographic areas. In the prospective study, participants were assigned to cohorts based on the clinical history participants reported in a screening survey and a study questionnaire. A participant counted as exposed if, within 2 weeks of entering the study, that participant had been in contact with someone who had a PCR-confirmed or clinician-diagnosed COVID-19 case. In the prospective study, mobile phlebotomists collected whole blood, serum and a nasopharyngeal or oropharyngeal swab from each participant. Over a 2-month period, participants in the prospective study had the option of providing additional blood draws and questionnaires. Before DNA extraction, prospective study blood samples were shipped either frozen or at room temperature.

This record belongs to a study of blood T cell repertoires in COVID-19 (dated by TCRdb to 2020 to 2021). Background on the whole study: Samples from collaborators originated in the United States, Italy and Spain and spanned both the acute and convalescent phases of COVID-19. The material from the prospective study consisted of cDNA or gDNA derived from T cells, B-cell-depleted T cells, or PBMCs. Samples came from the ongoing ImmuneRACE study (first 160 participants) plus 1,254 subjects from 6 global collaborators. Where available, HLA class I and class II types were obtained from metadata supplied by the sample provider rather than from assay-based typing. Subjects who had been exposed to COVID-19, were actively infected with it, or had recovered from it provided the deeply sampled blood TCRbeta repertoires that made up the dataset. Sample metadata almost always included a de-identified subject ID, COVID-19 status, age in years and sex. The repertoires were released in a freely available public database meant as a resource for research on the immune response to SARS-CoV-2.

Broad study findings and their caveats: The amount of clinical and demographic metadata varied by source and participant and was provided uncurated.

The sample consisted of PBMCs or T cells enriched from blood (not recorded which). This sequence was found in a woman aged 25 to 39 who had been exposed to COVID-19. The chain is assembled from TRBV7-3 and TRBJ2-6; there is no confident call for the D gene. CDR3 protein: CASSSYSPSGANVLTF. DNA sequence: TGTGCCAGCAGCTCCTACTCCCCATCTGGGGCCAACGTCCTGACTTTC.